This T cell receptor beta chain was observed in a study of blood T cell repertoires in COVID-19. The overall study: Specimens from acute and convalescent COVID-19 originated in the United States, Italy and Spain. Sources were T cells, B-cell-depleted T cells, or PBMCs; the material itself was cDNA or gDNA.

The V gene's germline CDR1 is SNHLY and CDR2 FYNNEI. There are 16 residues in the CDR3. Trimming took 8 bases from V and 1 from J; bases not matched to a gene: 8. Authors' methods: Counts of nucleated cells, estimated from reference gene primer amplification, were obtained. Here immunoSEQ multiplex PCR was the method, and the copy in TCRdb shows in-frame clones only, minus some. The V and J calls and clone size are taken from that table; D and trimming were inferred from the DNA. The sample gives around 130,000 clones, approximately 84% of which show up once; around an eighth is in the top ten. The receptor was derived from a young woman who had recovered from COVID-19. Material for sequencing was peripheral blood. The chain links TRBV2 to TRBJ2-5, with 12 positions matching TRBD2. For the CDR3, the DNA is TGTGCCAGCGGTAGGACTAGCGGGAACCCCCAAGAGACCCAGTACTTC. Amino acids: CASGRTSGNPQETQYF. The variable domain in full, completed from reference TRBV2 and TRBJ2-5, reads EPEVTQTPSHQVTQMGQEVILRCVPISNHLYFYWYRQILGQKVEFLVSFYNNEISEKSEIFDDQFSVERPDGSNFTLKIRSTKLEDSAMYFCASGRTSGNPQETQYFGPGTRLLVL.